One sample yielded the 3 T cell receptor beta chains listed below, sequenced in a study of response to subunit inactivated influenza vaccine. A single record per CDR3 protein comes from TCRdb applying MiXCR to the RT-PCR reads. This sample has around 750,000 distinct CDR3 sequences, with 21% found just once. This sample comprised PBMCs from blood, obtained 4 to 6 days after vaccination. The receptors come from a man aged 45-65 years who received an inactivated influenza vaccine.

This chain connects TRBV5-1 to TRBJ2-3; 7 bases are shared with TRBD2. V trimming: 4 bases; J trimming: 4 bases; junction bases outside the gene matches: 6. This CDR3 region has 14 residues. The germline gives CDR1 SGHRS, CDR2 YFSETQ. CDR3 loop: CASSPGGVADTQYF. CDR3 nucleotide sequence: TGCGCCAGCAGCCCGGGGGGAGTCGCAGATACGCAGTATTTT.

This clonotype was counted many times. The rearrangement joins TRBV5-1 to TRBJ2-5, with TRBD1 matching 10 bases. The CDR3 extends over 18 amino acids. Unmatched junction bases numbered 17, after V lost 4 bases and J lost 5 bases. Per germline, CDR1 SGHRS and CDR2 YFSETQ. This CDR3 reads CASSPVPGQGRMVETQYF. CDR3 DNA sequence: TGCGCCAGCAGCCCTGTCCCGGGACAGGGGAGGATGGTTGAGACCCAGTACTTC.

The rearrangement joins TRBV27 to TRBJ2-1, with 9 nucleotides matching TRBD2. The germline CDR1 and CDR2 sequences are MNHEY and SMNVEV (reference sequence). V lost 5 bases to trimming and J lost 2 bases; unmatched junction nucleotides: 4. CDR3 length: 15 amino acids. CDR3 amino acids: CASSKSGGPYNEQFF. The DNA for the CDR3 is TGTGCCAGCAGTAAGAGCGGGGGGCCCTACAATGAGCAGTTCTTC.